What follows describes a single TCR beta chain. Its antigen remains unknown. The data are from a study of cytomegalovirus exposure and HLA in healthy donors. Study results and limitations: A few chains linked to CMV were shown in vitro to be specific for CMV antigens.

Germline lookup yields CDR1 SGHTA and CDR2 FQGTGA. Germline trimming cut 5 bases from V and 1 base from J; bases unmatched to any gene: 4. The length of the CDR3 is 14 residues. Primers: 60 Vbeta forward and 13 Jbeta reverse. Data came from immunoSEQ multiplex PCR; TCRdb stores just in-frame clones and leaves some out. The repertoire holds about 160,000 clones, with about four fifths as singletons. This chain connects TRBV7-3 to TRBJ1-1; 7 bases are a match to TRBD1. The TCR sequence derives from a man in his fifties in good health and CMV-seropositive. Material for sequencing was PBMCs. The CDR3, as DNA: TGTGCCAGCAGCACCGGACAGGCGAACACTGAAGCTTTCTTT. Its translation: CASSTGQANTEAFF. Looking up the rest from reference TRBV7-3 and TRBJ1-1 gives the full variable domain: GAGVSQTPSNKVTEKGKYVELRCDPISGHTALYWYRQSLGQGPEFLIYFQGTGAADDSGLPNDRFFAVRPEGSVSTLKIQRTERGDSAVYLCASSTGQANTEAFFGQGTRLTVV.